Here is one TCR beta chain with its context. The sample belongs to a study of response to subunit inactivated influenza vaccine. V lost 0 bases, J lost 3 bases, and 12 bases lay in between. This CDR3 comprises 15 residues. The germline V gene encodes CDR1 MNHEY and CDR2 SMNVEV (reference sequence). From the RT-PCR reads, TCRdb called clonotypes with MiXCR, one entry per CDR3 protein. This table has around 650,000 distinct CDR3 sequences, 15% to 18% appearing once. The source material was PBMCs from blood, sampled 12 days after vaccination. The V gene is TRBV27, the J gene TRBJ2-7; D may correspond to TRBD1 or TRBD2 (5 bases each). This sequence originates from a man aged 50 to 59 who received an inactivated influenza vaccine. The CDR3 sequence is CASSLSRVTGYEQYF. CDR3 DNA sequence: TGTGCCAGCAGTTTATCGCGGGTCACAGGCTACGAGCAGTACTTC.